This T cell receptor beta chain was profiled in a study of blood T cell repertoires in COVID-19. In the original workflow: Using reference gene primer amplification, nucleated cell counts were estimated. Profiled with immunoSEQ multiplex PCR; TCRdb holds only in-frame clones, not every one. For V, J and clone size, that table is used; D and trimming come from the DNA. The sample yields roughly 80,000 clones, around 80% seen once. The clonotype originates from an older man with acute or convalescent COVID-19. Sequencing input: peripheral blood.

The CDR3 sequence is CASRETGTGFSGNTIYF. CDR3 DNA sequence: TGTGCCAGCAGGGAGACCGGGACAGGGTTCTCTGGAAACACCATATATTTT. This chain uses TRBV2 with TRBJ1-3; 9 nucleotides match TRBD1. This CDR3 is built from 17 residues. J lost 0 bases, V lost 6 bases, and 9 bases had no gene match. Germline V CDR1 and CDR2: SNHLY, FYNNEI.